The following is a T cell receptor (beta chain) sequence with its context. This specimen comes from a study of cytomegalovirus exposure and HLA in healthy donors. As for the study in general: A data release that came early held 75 million to 85 million unique TCRs from HLA-typed donors.

This CDR3 region has 15 residues. Germline values: CDR1 LGHNA, CDR2 YSLEER. V lost 4 bases and J lost 3, with 13 bases in between. It was with 60 Vbeta and 13 Jbeta primers that the PCR ran. Using immunoSEQ multiplex PCR, the repertoire was profiled, and TCRdb retains in-frame clones only, with some absent. The sample records about 150,000 clones, approximately 80% being singletons. The sequenced material came from PBMCs. This receptor was taken from a male donor in good health and CMV-seronegative. The V call is TRBV4-3, the J call TRBJ2-1; perhaps TRBD1 as D (6 bases). The CDR3 region has the DNA TGCGCCAGCAGCCTCGGTCTAGGGGGCTACAATGAGCAGTTCTTC. As protein: CASSLGLGGYNEQFF.